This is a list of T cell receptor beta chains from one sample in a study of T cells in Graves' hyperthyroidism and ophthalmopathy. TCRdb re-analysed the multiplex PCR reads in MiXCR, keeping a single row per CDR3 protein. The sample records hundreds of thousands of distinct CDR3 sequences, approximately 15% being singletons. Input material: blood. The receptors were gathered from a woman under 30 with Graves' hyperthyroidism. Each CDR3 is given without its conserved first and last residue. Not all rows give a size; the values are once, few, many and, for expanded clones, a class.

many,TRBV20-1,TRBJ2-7,SARDMQSRSYEQY
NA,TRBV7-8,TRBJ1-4,ASSLVRIPTTNEKLF
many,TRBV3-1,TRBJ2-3,ASSQGGGGKFGPDTQY
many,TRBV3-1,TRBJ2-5,ASSLPARDYRETQY
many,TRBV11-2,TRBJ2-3,ASSRGQGRKTDTQY
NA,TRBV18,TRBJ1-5,ASSGQGLLNQPQH
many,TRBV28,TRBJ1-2,ASSVGTASYGYT
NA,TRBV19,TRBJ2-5,ASSRTDRGARETQY
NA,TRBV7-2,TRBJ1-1,ASSLSRESEAF
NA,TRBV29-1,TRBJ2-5,SVTGGAETQY
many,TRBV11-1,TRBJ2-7,ASSLMTGTPYEQY
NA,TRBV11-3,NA,ASSSEAGGNEQY
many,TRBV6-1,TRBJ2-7,ASKGTGGDYEQY
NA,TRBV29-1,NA,SVDTGRGGQTQY
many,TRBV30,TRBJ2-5,AWAREVGWETQY
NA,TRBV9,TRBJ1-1,AGSAGRSMNTEAF
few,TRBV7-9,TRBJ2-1,ASSHLRTSGNPF
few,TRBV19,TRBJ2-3,ASRTLRTPDTQY